Below are 11 T cell receptor beta chains sequenced from a single sample in a study of chemoradiotherapy in HPV16-positive cancers. Libraries were prepared by immunoSEQ multiplex PCR; TCRdb keeps only in-frame clonotypes and omits some of them. This sample has 9,500 to 12,000 clones, with 70% to 85% found just once. This specimen was collected from a patient who underwent chemoradiotherapy. The receptor set was obtained from a human donor with HPV-associated anogenital cancer.

This chain joins TRBV19 and TRBJ1-5, with 7 positions matching TRBD1. J gave up 0 bases and V 7 bases, and 12 bases lay outside the gene matches. Germline-derived CDR1 and CDR2 are LNHDA and SQIVND (reference sequence). There are 17 residues in the CDR3. CDR3 in DNA: TGTGCCAGTAACATTGGGACAGCGAAGGGTAGCAATCAGCCCCAGCATTTT. Translation: CASNIGTAKGSNQPQHF.

The chain links TRBV11-3 to TRBJ2-3; D could derive from TRBD1 or TRBD2 (5 bases each). Germline V lookup: CDR1 SGHNT, CDR2 YENEEA. This CDR3 region has 16 residues. The germline V and J ends were trimmed by 5 bases and 6 bases, with 21 bases remaining between them. The CDR3 DNA is TGTGCCAGCAGCCACTGGGACCGCGGGTTCGGTGATACGCAGTATTTT. Protein product: CASSHWDRGFGDTQYF. The variable domain in full, completed from reference TRBV11-3 and TRBJ2-3, reads EAGVVQSPRYKIIEKKQPVAFWCNPISGHNTLYWYLQNLGQGPELLIRYENEEAVDDSQLPKDRFSAERLKGVDSTLKIQPAELGDSAVYLCASSHWDRGFGDTQYFGPGTRLTVL.

The chain employs TRBV7-9 and TRBJ1-1; D uncertain. CDR1 and CDR2 (germline): SEHNR, FQNEAQ (reference sequence). CDR3 size: 12 residues. Deletions cut 5 bases from V and 3 bases from J, with 7 bases between. The CDR3 region has the DNA TGTGCCAGCAGCCCGAGGCACACTGAAGCTTTCTTT. This encodes CASSPRHTEAFF.

This chain links TRBV29-1 with TRBJ2-3; 10 bases are a match to TRBD1. Germline V gives CDR1 SQVTM, CDR2 ANQGSEA. The CDR3 totals 14 residues. The junction had 7 bases not matched to a gene; V was cut back by 6 bases and J by 4 bases. The CDR3 sequence is CSVGGQGVSDTQYF. The CDR3 bases are TGCAGCGTGGGAGGACAGGGGGTTTCAGATACGCAGTATTTT.

In DNA, the CDR3 is TGTGCCCGGGAGGGATCAGGAAACACCATATATTTT. Translation gives CAREGSGNTIYF. This rearrangement joins TRBV30 to TRBJ1-3; no reliable D call. This CDR3 spans 12 amino acids. Per germline, CDR1 GTSNPN and CDR2 SVGIG (reference sequence). V dropped 8 bases and J dropped 4 bases, with 12 bases sitting between them.

The gene calls are TRBV28 and TRBJ2-7, with D maybe TRBD2 (6 bases). Germline V gene lookup returns CDR1 MDHEN and CDR2 SYDVKM. This CDR3 has 16 residues. Trimming stripped 3 bases from V and 2 bases from J, with 17 bases between. The CDR3 nucleotides are TGTGCCAGCAGTTTTCGGCGGGGTAGAGCGGCCTACGAGCAGTACTTC. This encodes CASSFRRGRAAYEQYF.

DNA of the CDR3: TGTGCCAGCAGCAAAGAAGACGGCCCGGGGTTAGAGCAGTACTTC. It specifies CASSKEDGPGLEQYF. V usage is TRBV21-1 and J usage is TRBJ2-7; the tabulated D call, TRBD2, remains unverified against the DNA. TRBV21-1 counts as a pseudogene. The CDR3 contains 15 residues.

The CDR3 region has the DNA TGTGCCAGCAGGGACAGGGCCTATGGCTACACCTTC. Protein: CASRDRAYGYTF. This rearrangement joins TRBV25-1 to TRBJ1-2; TRBD1 matches at 8 bases. The CDR3 runs to 12 residues. Trimming cost V 6 bases and J 4 bases; bases outside gene matches: 1. Germline V lookup: CDR1 MGHDK, CDR2 SYGVNS.

The chain employs TRBV10-1 and TRBJ2-7; a possible D gene is TRBD2 (5 bases). The germline CDR1 and CDR2 sequences are WNHNN and SYGVQD (reference sequence). The CDR3 covers 9 residues. CDR3 sequence: CASNSDSHV. CDR3 bases: TGCGCCAGCAATAGCGATTCACACGTC.

V gene TRBV12-5 combines with J gene TRBJ2-1; D ambiguous. The CDR3 extends over 14 amino acids. The V gene's germline CDR1 is LGHNT and CDR2 FRNRAP. With 3 bases removed from V and 5 bases from J, the gap between germline ends came to 11 bases. CDR3 in DNA: TGTGCTAGTGGTTTAGTAGGCTCGAACAATGAGCAGTTCTTC. This encodes CASGLVGSNNEQFF.

This clone was recorded only once. The chain links TRBV27 to TRBJ2-7, with D perhaps TRBD1 (6 bases). The germline V gene has CDR1 MNHEY and CDR2 SMNVEV (reference sequence). This CDR3 region has 15 residues. The ends were cut back, 4 bases at V and 3 bases at J, with 16 bases in the middle. CDR3 sequence reads: CASSSSGTSRYEQYF. CDR3 nucleotide sequence: TGTGCCAGCAGTTCATCCGGGACAAGTCGCTACGAGCAGTACTTC.